This is a list of T cell receptor beta chains from one sample in a study of blood T cells in healthy people across ages. TCRdb re-called the 5' RACE reads with MiXCR, one entry per CDR3 protein. The sample records more than 800,000 distinct CDR3 sequences, more than 40% being singletons. The sequenced sample was blood. The receptors derive from a woman in her fifties or sixties in good health. Each CDR3 is given with its conserved first and last residue. The order of the fields is clone size, D gene, V gene, J gene, CDR3 protein, CDR3 DNA. A D gene is named only where the DNA matches it firmly. The size entry is marked missing in some rows and otherwise reads once, few, many or a size class.

many,NA,TRBV29-1,TRBJ2-3,CSVDDGNTDTQYF,TGCAGCGTTGATGACGGGAACACAGATACGCAGTATTTT
NA,NA,TRBV7-9,TRBJ2-4,CASAGSRDVLAKNIQYF,TGTGCCAGTGCCGGGAGCCGCGATGTTCTAGCCAAAAACATTCAGTACTTC
NA,TRBD2,TRBV28,TRBJ2-1,CASSSTLAGGSNEQFF,TGTGCCAGCAGTTCCACCTTGGCGGGAGGGAGCAATGAGCAGTTCTTC
few,NA,TRBV13,TRBJ2-7,CASSVSGTAQGEQYF,TGTGCCAGCAGCGTCTCCGGTACAGCCCAGGGCGAGCAGTACTTC
once,NA,TRBV9,TRBJ2-7,CASSLRAMARDEQYF,TGTGCCAGCAGCCTCCGGGCGATGGCTCGGGACGAGCAGTACTTC
NA,TRBD2,TRBV7-6,TRBJ2-7,CASSPMTSGSSHEQYF,TGTGCCAGCAGCCCCATGACTAGCGGGAGTTCCCACGAGCAGTACTTC
many,TRBD2,TRBV20-1,TRBJ2-3,CSARAGTSGRPGDTQYF,TGCAGTGCTAGGGCCGGGACTAGCGGGAGACCGGGGGATACGCAGTATTTT
few,TRBD2,TRBV10-3,TRBJ2-3,CAIAPSGDTDTQYF,TGTGCCATCGCCCCTAGCGGAGACACAGATACGCAGTATTTT
few,NA,TRBV9,TRBJ2-1,CASSQDGISRNEQFF,TGTGCCAGCAGCCAGGACGGGATCTCCCGCAATGAGCAGTTCTTC
few,TRBD2,TRBV5-1,TRBJ2-7,CASSFTHSGSYEQYF,TGCGCCAGCAGTTTTACTCATAGCGGGAGCTACGAGCAGTACTTC
NA,TRBD2,TRBV15,TRBJ2-3,CATSRDGGLAGDTQYF,TGTGCCACCAGCAGAGATGGGGGACTAGCGGGAGATACGCAGTATTTT
few,NA,TRBV30,TRBJ2-5,CAWSVQGLETQYF,TGTGCCTGGAGTGTTCAGGGGTTGGAGACCCAGTACTTC
few,NA,TRBV25-1,TRBJ1-2,CASSEGGGYGYTF,TGTGCCAGCAGTGAAGGAGGGGGCTATGGCTACACCTTC
NA,NA,TRBV7-9,TRBJ1-2,CASSLGAGTNYGYTF,TGTGCCAGCAGCTTAGGGGCCGGGACCAACTATGGCTACACCTTC
NA,NA,TRBV10-2,TRBJ1-2,CASNGYSLAAANYGYTF,TGCGCCAGCAATGGTTACAGCCTAGCCGCCGCTAACTATGGCTACACCTTC
few,NA,TRBV9,TRBJ1-2,CASSGTSEYSYGYTF,TGTGCCAGCAGCGGGACGTCAGAGTATTCCTATGGCTACACCTTC
few,NA,TRBV24-1,TRBJ2-5,CATSEGRVGETQYF,TGTGCCACCAGTGAAGGTCGGGTGGGAGAGACCCAGTACTTC
NA,TRBD1,TRBV28,TRBJ1-1,CASSWTGRNTEAFF,TGTGCCAGCAGTTGGACAGGGAGGAACACTGAAGCTTTCTTT
NA,TRBD1,TRBV29-1,TRBJ1-5,CSVGFLTGTLYSNQPQHF,TGCAGCGTTGGGTTTTTGACAGGGACGCTATATAGCAATCAGCCCCAGCATTTT
NA,TRBD1,TRBV7-2,TRBJ2-1,CASSTDRGPIPYNEQFF,TGTGCCAGCAGCACCGACAGGGGGCCTATCCCCTACAATGAGCAGTTCTTC
NA,TRBD2,TRBV6-6,TRBJ2-7,CASSYTGTSGREQYF,TGTGCCAGCAGTTACACCGGGACTAGCGGTCGCGAGCAGTACTTC
few,TRBD1,TRBV24-1,TRBJ2-1,CATSGRDSNGIYYNEQFF,TGTGCCACCAGCGGCCGGGACAGTAATGGGATATACTACAATGAGCAGTTCTTC
NA,TRBD1,TRBV5-6,TRBJ2-1,CASSRSPTGGFYEQFF,TGTGCCAGCAGCAGATCTCCGACAGGGGGTTTCTACGAGCAGTTCTTC
NA,TRBD1,TRBV15,TRBJ1-5,CATSTREGKGAKGYQPQHF,TGTGCCACCAGCACTAGAGAGGGTAAGGGGGCGAAAGGGTATCAGCCCCAGCATTTT